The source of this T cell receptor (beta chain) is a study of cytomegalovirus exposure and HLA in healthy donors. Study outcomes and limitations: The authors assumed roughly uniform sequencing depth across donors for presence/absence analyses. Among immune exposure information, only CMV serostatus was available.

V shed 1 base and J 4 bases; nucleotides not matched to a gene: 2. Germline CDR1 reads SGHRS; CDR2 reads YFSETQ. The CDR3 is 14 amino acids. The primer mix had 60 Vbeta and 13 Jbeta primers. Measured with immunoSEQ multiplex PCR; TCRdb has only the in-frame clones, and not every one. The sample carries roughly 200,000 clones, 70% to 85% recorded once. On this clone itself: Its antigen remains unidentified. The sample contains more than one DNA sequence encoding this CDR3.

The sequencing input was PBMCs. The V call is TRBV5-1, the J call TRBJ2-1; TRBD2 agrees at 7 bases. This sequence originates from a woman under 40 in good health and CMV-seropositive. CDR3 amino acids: CASSLTGGYNEQFF. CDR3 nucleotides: TGCGCCAGCAGCTTGACCGGGGGGTACAATGAGCAGTTCTTC.